The source of this T cell receptor (beta chain) is a study of blood T cells in healthy people across ages. This clonotype was counted ten times or more. As yet, its antigen is unknown. The individuals who served as donors were healthy Caucasians living in Russia, aged roughly 6 to 90. Then a second PCR, running about 6 to 12 cycles, was carried out with a sample-barcoded 5' primer and a J-beta primer mix. TCRdb recomputed calls from the 5' RACE reads with MiXCR, one row per CDR3 protein. Of 550,000 to 800,000 distinct CDR3 sequences in the sample, about 30% are singletons; the top ten hold 15%. Whole-study results and caveats: The study regarded diversity estimates from one million T cells as underestimates.

This CDR3 spans 16 amino acids. J was trimmed by 5 bases and V by 4 bases; bases with no gene match: 9. The V gene's germline CDR1 is MNHEY and CDR2 SVGEGT. The sequence came from a woman of 80 years or more in good health. This chain uses TRBV6-2 or TRBV6-3 with TRBJ2-3; 10 nucleotides agree with TRBD2. Sequencing was performed on blood. The CDR3 sequence is CASSSLAGAPGDTQYF. CDR3 coding DNA: TGTGCCAGCAGTTCGCTAGCGGGGGCTCCCGGAGATACGCAGTATTTT.